This is a list of T cell receptor beta chains from one sample in a study of blood T cell repertoires in COVID-19. The repertoire was sequenced with immunoSEQ multiplex PCR; TCRdb's copy has only in-frame clones and lacks some. This sample yields approximately 170,000 clones, of which over 85% are seen a single time; roughly a sixth belongs to the top ten. The sample taken for sequencing was peripheral blood. The receptors derive from a man in his 60s with active or convalescent COVID-19. The CDR3 runs from the conserved cysteine through the conserved F or W. A D gene is named only where the DNA matches it firmly. The size of a clone is reported for some rows only, either as once, few or many, or as a class for expanded clones.

.	TRBV5-6	TRBJ2-3	TRBD2	TGTGCCAGCAGCTTGCATACTAGCGGGAGGTTGAGAGATACGCAGTATTTT	CASSLHTSGRLRDTQYF
.	TRBV28	TRBJ1-1	.	TGTGCCAGCAGTTTATCCAGGACTGAAGCTTTCTTT	CASSLSRTEAFF
.	TRBV30	TRBJ1-2	.	TGTGCCTGGAGTGTATTTGGCAGGAAATATGGCTACACCTTC	CAWSVFGRKYGYTF
.	TRBV5-6	TRBJ2-7	TRBD1	TGTGCCAGCAGCTCCGGGACAGGGGGAGAGCAGTACTTC	CASSSGTGGEQYF
.	TRBV29-1	TRBJ1-2	.	TGCAGCCTCAGGGAGGGCGGCTATGGCTACACCTTC	CSLREGGYGYTF
.	TRBV5-1	TRBJ1-1	.	TGCGCCAGCAGCTTCTCAGGGGCGAACACTGAAGCTTTCTTT	CASSFSGANTEAFF
.	TRBV6-5	TRBJ1-5	.	TGTGCCAGCAGTCGGACCCCTCTCGCGGGGCAGCCCCAGCATTTT	CASSRTPLAGQPQHF
few	TRBV7-2	TRBJ2-7	.	TGTGCCAGCAGCTTAGGGGCTCGGGAGCAGTACTTC	CASSLGAREQYF
.	TRBV6-4	TRBJ1-2	.	TGTGCCAGCAATCCCTCGGCGACAGGAGACTATGGCTACACCTTC	CASNPSATGDYGYTF
.	TRBV11-2	TRBJ2-7	TRBD2	TGTGCCAGCAGCTCGGGCCTAGCGGGAGAGGGTGAGCAGTACTTC	CASSSGLAGEGEQYF
.	TRBV15	TRBJ2-1	TRBD2	TGTGCCACCAGCGGACCCAGCCTAGCGGGGGGCCCCTCCTACAATGAGCAGTTCTTC	CATSGPSLAGGPSYNEQFF
.	TRBV23-1	TRBJ2-7	TRBD1	TGCGCCAGCAGTCATCTACAGGGGCTGGTCCCCTACGAGCAGTACTTC	CASSHLQGLVPYEQYF
.	TRBV5-5	TRBJ2-3	.	TGTGCCAGCAGCTTGACAGGGAGCGACCCAGATACGCAGTATTTT	CASSLTGSDPDTQYF
few	TRBV2	TRBJ1-6	TRBD1	TGTGCCAGCGTTAAACAGGGGGGCGTTTATAATTCACCCCTCCACTTT	CASVKQGGVYNSPLHF
.	TRBV5-1	TRBJ2-1	TRBD1	TGCGCCAGCAGCTTCCGGGACAGGACCTTCAATGAGCAGTTCTTC	CASSFRDRTFNEQFF
.	TRBV18	TRBJ1-1	TRBD1	TGTGCCAGCTCAATCCGGTCGGACAGGGAGGCCACTGAAGCTTTCTTT	CASSIRSDREATEAFF
.	TRBV3-1/TRBV3-2	TRBJ1-6	.	TGTGCCAGCAGCCCCCGACAGACTTCACCCCTCCACTTT	CASSPRQTSPLHF
.	TRBV6-9	TRBJ1-1	.	TGTGCCAGCAGTTTGGGGGAGGGAATGAACACTGAAGCTTTCTTT	CASSLGEGMNTEAFF
.	TRBV4-2	TRBJ2-1	.	TGTGCCAGCAGCCAAGACCTCCTAGCCTCCTACAATGAGCAGTTCTTC	CASSQDLLASYNEQFF
.	TRBV5-6	TRBJ1-2	TRBD1	TGTGCCAGCAGCTTACGACAGACAGGGGGGAACTATGGCTACACCTTC	CASSLRQTGGNYGYTF
.	TRBV6-6	TRBJ2-1	TRBD2	TGTGCCAGCAGTCCCCGTTTAGCGGGGAGCTCCTACAATGAGCAGTTCTTC	CASSPRLAGSSYNEQFF
.	TRBV21-1	TRBJ2-7	.	TGTGCCAGCAGCAAAATCGGGGACAGGGTCCCAATCGTGGACGAGCAGTACTTC	CASSKIGDRVPIVDEQYF
.	TRBV9	TRBJ2-2	.	TGTGCCAGCAGCGTAGCTCAGGGTATCGGGGAGCTGTTTTTT	CASSVAQGIGELFF
.	TRBV5-1	TRBJ1-1	TRBD1	TGCGCCAGCAGCAAGTGGACAGGAAGCGACACTGAAGCTTTCTTT	CASSKWTGSDTEAFF
.	TRBV10-3	TRBJ2-5	TRBD2	TGTGCCATCAGTGAGTCGAGCGGGGGACCTCAAGAGACCCAGTACTTC	CAISESSGGPQETQYF
once	TRBV4-1	TRBJ2-5	TRBD1	TGCGCCAGCAGCCAGCAAGACGGGACAGGGGGTAAAGAGACCCAGTACTTC	CASSQQDGTGGKETQYF
.	TRBV24-1	TRBJ2-3	TRBD2	TGTGCCACACAGAGCGGGGGTAACACGTATACGCAGTATTTT	CATQSGGNTYTQYF
.	TRBV5-1	TRBJ2-7	TRBD2	TGCGCCAGCAGCTTCTCTAGCGGGGGGGCCGGCGACGAGCAGTACTTC	CASSFSSGGAGDEQYF
.	TRBV19	TRBJ1-2	.	TGTGCCAGTAGTATCAACAGGGAAGGTCGTGGCTACACCTTC	CASSINREGRGYTF
.	TRBV29-1	TRBJ2-7	TRBD2	TGCAGCGTTGAAGCTAGCGGGAGCTCGGAGCAGTACTTC	CSVEASGSSEQYF
.	TRBV18	TRBJ2-7	TRBD2	TGTGCCAGCTCATCCGGACTAGCGGAGTTAAGGTACGAGCAGTACTTC	CASSSGLAELRYEQYF
.	TRBV9	TRBJ2-7	TRBD1	TGTGCCAGCAGCGTAGGGGGACAGGGAGGGAGTGAGCAGTACTTC	CASSVGGQGGSEQYF
once	TRBV5-1	TRBJ2-7	TRBD2	TGCGCCAGCAGCCCCGCTGGGGTAGCGGGCCTCCTCTCCTACGAGCAGTACTTC	CASSPAGVAGLLSYEQYF
medium-sized	TRBV3-1/TRBV3-2	TRBJ2-7	TRBD2	TGTGCCAGCAGCCAACCCGGACTAGCAGGGGAGCAGTACTTC	CASSQPGLAGEQYF
.	TRBV6-6	TRBJ2-3	.	TGTGCCAGCAGTCCTCGGACGGGGAGCACAGATACGCAGTATTTT	CASSPRTGSTDTQYF
.	TRBV3-1/TRBV3-2	TRBJ2-7	TRBD2	TGTGCCGCCGGGCGGGAGATCTACGAGCAGTACTTC	CAAGREIYEQYF
once	TRBV7-9	TRBJ1-1	.	TGTGCCAGCAGCGCCCGGCCGGGAGGGAACACTGAAGCTTTCTTT	CASSARPGGNTEAFF
.	TRBV13	TRBJ1-6	TRBD1	TGTGCCAGCAGCATTCAAGAGACAGGGGACTCACCCCTCCACTTT	CASSIQETGDSPLHF
.	TRBV7-6	TRBJ1-6	.	TGTGCCAGCAGCCCCCGCGGGAGCTCCTATAATTCACCCCTCCACTTT	CASSPRGSSYNSPLHF
once	TRBV7-9	TRBJ1-1	.	TGTGCCAGCAGCCCAATAAACGGTTTCTTT	CASSPINGFF
.	TRBV5-1	TRBJ2-7	.	TGCGCCAGCAGCTTGGTTTTAGGGGGAAGCTACGAGCAGTACTTC	CASSLVLGGSYEQYF